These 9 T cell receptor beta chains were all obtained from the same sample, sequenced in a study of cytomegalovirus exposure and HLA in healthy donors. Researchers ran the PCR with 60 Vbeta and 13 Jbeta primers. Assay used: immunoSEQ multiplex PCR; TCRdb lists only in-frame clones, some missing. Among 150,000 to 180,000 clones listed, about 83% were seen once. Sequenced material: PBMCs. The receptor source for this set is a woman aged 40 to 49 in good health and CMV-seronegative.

CDR3 loop: CASNPAGIYEQYF. The CDR3 DNA is TGTGCCAGCAATCCTGCAGGGATCTACGAGCAGTACTTC. The chain recombines TRBV2 with TRBJ2-7; D might be TRBD1 (5 bases). V gave up 7 bases and J gave up 3 bases, with 13 bases separating them. The CDR3 runs to 13 residues. Germline V gene sequence: CDR1 SNHLY, CDR2 FYNNEI.

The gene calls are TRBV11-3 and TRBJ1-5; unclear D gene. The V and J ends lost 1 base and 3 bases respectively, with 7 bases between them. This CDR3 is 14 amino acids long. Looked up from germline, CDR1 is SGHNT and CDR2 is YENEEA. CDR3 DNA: TGTGCCAGCAGCTTAGGAGGAGACAATCAGCCCCAGCATTTT. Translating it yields CASSLGGDNQPQHF.

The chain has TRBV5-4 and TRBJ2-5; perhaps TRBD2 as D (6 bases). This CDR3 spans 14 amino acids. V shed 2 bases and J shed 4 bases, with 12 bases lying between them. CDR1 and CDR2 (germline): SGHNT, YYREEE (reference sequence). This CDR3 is CASSLYGGGETQYF. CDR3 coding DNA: TGTGCCAGCAGCTTATACGGGGGAGGAGAGACCCAGTACTTC.

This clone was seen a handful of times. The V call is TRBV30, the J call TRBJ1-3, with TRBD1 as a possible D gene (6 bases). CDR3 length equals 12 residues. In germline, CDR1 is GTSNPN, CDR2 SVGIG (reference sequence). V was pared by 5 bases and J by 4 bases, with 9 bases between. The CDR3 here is CAWQGSGNTIYF. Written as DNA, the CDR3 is TGTGCCTGGCAGGGGTCGGGAAACACCATATATTTT.

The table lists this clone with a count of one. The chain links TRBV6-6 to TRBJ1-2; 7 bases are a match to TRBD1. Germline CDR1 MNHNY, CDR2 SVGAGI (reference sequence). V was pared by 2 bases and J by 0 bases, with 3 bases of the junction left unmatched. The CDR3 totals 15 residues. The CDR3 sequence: CASSYPTGSNYGYTF. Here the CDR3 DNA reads TGTGCCAGCAGTTACCCGACAGGGTCTAACTATGGCTACACCTTC.

CDR3 coding DNA: TGTGCCAGCAGTTTAACGGTTCCCTCCTACGAGCAGTACTTC. Protein sequence: CASSLTVPSYEQYF. V usage is TRBV27 and J usage is TRBJ2-7, with unresolved D. The V gene lost 2 bases and the J gene lost 0 bases, with 8 bases spanning the gap. The CDR3 contains 14 residues. CDR1 MNHEY and CDR2 SMNVEV come from the germline V gene (reference sequence).

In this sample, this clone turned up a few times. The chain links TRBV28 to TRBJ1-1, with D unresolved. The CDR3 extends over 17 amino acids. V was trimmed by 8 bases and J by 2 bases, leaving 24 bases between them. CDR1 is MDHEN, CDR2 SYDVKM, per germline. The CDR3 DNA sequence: TGTGCCAGCGCCGGGATCGGCAGGTCTTTTCGCAACACTGAAGCTTTCTTT. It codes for CASAGIGRSFRNTEAFF.

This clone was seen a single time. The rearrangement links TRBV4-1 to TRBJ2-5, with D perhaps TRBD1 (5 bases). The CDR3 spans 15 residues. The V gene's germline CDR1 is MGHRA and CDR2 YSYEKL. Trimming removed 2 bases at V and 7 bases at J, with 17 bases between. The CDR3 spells CASSQNRRRGGTQYF. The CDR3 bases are TGCGCCAGCAGCCAAAATAGACGTAGGGGTGGGACCCAGTACTTC.

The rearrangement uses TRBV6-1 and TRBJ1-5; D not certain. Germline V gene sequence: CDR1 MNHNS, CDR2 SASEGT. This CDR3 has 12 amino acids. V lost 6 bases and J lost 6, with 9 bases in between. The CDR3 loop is CASSLTGQPQHF. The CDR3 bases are TGTGCCAGCAGCTTGACGGGTCAGCCCCAGCATTTT.